The 7 T cell receptor beta chains below all came from one sample that was sequenced in a study of CD8+ T cells in alopecia areata. As to treatment: oral pan-JAK inhibitor, 5-10 mg twice daily. The authors extracted RNA and reverse transcribed it into cDNA as the sequencing template. Generated by immunoSEQ multiplex PCR, the TCRdb table keeps only in-frame clones and is missing some. The sample yields 100,000 to 150,000 clones, 60% to 65% seen once. The material sequenced was CD4+ T cells sorted from blood, taken at week 4, from a patient treated with tofacitinib. These receptors came from a human donor with alopecia areata.

This clone was counted once. The rearrangement uses TRBV30 and TRBJ2-3; D call uncertain. V lost 1 base and J 4 bases, leaving 9 bases between the germline ends. This CDR3 has 13 amino acids. The germline CDR1 and CDR2 sequences are GTSNPN and SVGIG (reference sequence). CDR3 loop: CAWSGRTADTQYF. CDR3 sequence (DNA): TGTGCCTGGAGTGGCCGTACAGCAGATACGCAGTATTTT. The full variable domain, completed using reference TRBV30 and TRBJ2-3, is SQTIHQWPATLVQPVGSPLSLECTVEGTSNPNLYWYRQAAGRGLQLLFYSVGIGQISSEVPQNLSASRPQDRQFILSSKKLLLSDSGFYLCAWSGRTADTQYFGPGTRLTVL.

The V gene is TRBV2, the J gene TRBJ2-6; D ambiguous. V lost 2 bases and J 0 bases, leaving 5 bases between the germline ends. CDR1 is SNHLY, CDR2 FYNNEI, per germline. The CDR3 is 15 amino acids. Written as DNA, the CDR3 is TGTGCCAGCAGTGAACTGCCCTCTGGGGCCAACGTCCTGACTTTC. This encodes CASSELPSGANVLTF. Full variable domain (rest looked up from reference TRBV2 and TRBJ2-6): EPEVTQTPSHQVTQMGQEVILRCVPISNHLYFYWYRQILGQKVEFLVSFYNNEISEKSEIFDDQFSVERPDGSNFTLKIRSTKLEDSAMYFCASSELPSGANVLTFGAGSRLTVL.

The chain recombines TRBV11-2 with TRBJ1-2, with D possibly TRBD1 on 5 matching bases. Germline CDR1 SGHAT, CDR2 FQNNGV. The CDR3 has 18 amino acids. V was shortened by 2 bases and J by 5 bases, with 24 bases between the two germline ends. CDR3 amino acids: CASSLSRLSTTVDYGYTF. The CDR3 region has the DNA TGTGCCAGCAGCTTAAGTCGATTGTCTACGACAGTGGATTATGGCTACACCTTC.

The chain carries TRBV6-1 and TRBJ2-7; 11 nucleotides match TRBD1. Per the germline V gene, CDR1 is MNHNS and CDR2 is SASEGT. CDR3 length equals 15 residues. The ends lost 6 bases at V and 3 bases at J; junction bases unmatched: 7. The CDR3 spells CASSPPGQGVYEQYF. DNA of the CDR3: TGTGCCAGCAGCCCTCCGGGACAGGGGGTCTACGAGCAGTACTTC.

In its sample, this clone was seen a few times. The genes are TRBV28 and TRBJ2-3; 10 bases match TRBD2. The CDR3 covers 12 residues. Germline assignment: CDR1 MDHEN and CDR2 SYDVKM. V shed 5 bases and J 9 bases; nucleotides not matched to a gene: 2. The CDR3 DNA sequence: TGTGCCAGCAGTCGAGCGGGAGGGACGCAGTATTTT. This translates into CASSRAGGTQYF. Full variable domain (rest looked up from reference TRBV28 and TRBJ2-3): DVKVTQSSRYLVKRTGEKVFLECVQDMDHENMFWYRQDPGLGLRLIYFSYDVKMKEKGDIPEGYSVSREKKERFSLILESASTNQTSMYLCASSRAGGTQYFGPGTRLTVL.

Note on this clone: The junction does not match germline at one end; this may be a read error. The chain couples TRBV19 to TRBJ1-1; 8 bases fit TRBD1. CDR3 length: 13 amino acids. Germline V CDR1 and CDR2: LNHDA, SQIVND (reference sequence). CDR3 loop: CASSRQGRAEAFF. The CDR3, as DNA: TGTGCCAGCAGTAGACAGGGGAGGGCTGAAGCTTTCTTT.

The chain joins TRBV5-1 to TRBJ1-1; no clear D gene. V lost 5 bases and J lost 4, with 15 bases in between. In germline, CDR1 is SGHRS, CDR2 YFSETQ. The CDR3 is 14 residues long. This CDR3 reads CASRSGEVGTEAFF. CDR3 coding DNA: TGCGCCAGCAGATCCGGGGAAGTGGGCACTGAAGCTTTCTTT.